A single T cell receptor beta chain is shown here with its context. Its specificity is unknown. Healthy people donating bone marrow made up the donors. These data belong to a study of cytomegalovirus exposure and HLA in healthy donors. The germline gives CDR1 MDHEN, CDR2 SYDVKM. J gave up 5 bases and V 0 bases, and 11 bases lay outside the gene matches. CDR3 length: 17 residues. The primer mix had 60 Vbeta and 13 Jbeta primers. Here immunoSEQ multiplex PCR was the method, and the copy in TCRdb shows in-frame clones only, minus some. The sample records 35,000 to 55,000 clones, 60% to 70% being singletons. Study-level points and caveats: Immune exposure was documented only through CMV serostatus. When a later analysis was performed, an Asian-associated ancestry cluster reportedly had fewer N-insertions than the roughly 690-donor mean. When the data were analyzed later, several of the most significant clusters appeared to be linked to common viral pathogens.

This sequence originates from a man aged 55 to 70 in good health and CMV-seropositive. The V call is TRBV28, the J call TRBJ1-1; TRBD1 matches at 8 bases. Source material: PBMCs. The CDR3 sequence is CASSLWPRTGRETEAFF. CDR3 DNA: TGTGCCAGCAGTTTATGGCCCCGGACAGGGAGGGAAACTGAAGCTTTCTTT.